The 17 T cell receptor beta chains in this list originate from one sample, sequenced in a study of shared clonotypes between healthy human individuals. Using immunoSEQ multiplex PCR, the repertoire was profiled, and TCRdb retains in-frame clones only, with some absent. The sample lists about 2.5 million clones; less than 95% were seen once. The sample taken for sequencing was naive CD4+ T cells from PBMCs. Subset given: CD45RA+ positively selected. The receptors here all came from a man between 18 and 35 years old in good health. Some clones in this sample may be carry-over from other donors' samples.

This clone was seen only once. V gene TRBV29-1 combines with J gene TRBJ1-2; D remains unclear. The CDR3 sequence is 13 residues long. Germline V lookup: CDR1 SQVTM, CDR2 ANQGSEA. V gave up 4 bases and J gave up 5 bases, with 14 bases separating them. Here the CDR3 reads CSVGEVGGYGYTF. CDR3 sequence (DNA): TGCAGCGTTGGCGAAGTCGGAGGGTATGGCTACACCTTC.

This chain connects TRBV7-8 to TRBJ1-2; 12 positions match TRBD1. Germline CDR1 SGHVS, CDR2 FQNEAQ. The CDR3 covers 15 residues. V was pared by 3 bases and J by 8 bases, with 7 bases of the junction left unmatched. The CDR3 sequence: CASSLRGQGAGGYTF. The CDR3 nucleotides are TGTGCCAGCAGCTTGCGGGGACAGGGGGCGGGGGGCTACACCTTC.

The gene calls are TRBV28 and TRBJ2-1; 10 nucleotides align to TRBD2. Trimming cost V 4 bases and J 7 bases; bases outside gene matches: 4. The CDR3 extends over 14 amino acids. Per the germline V gene, CDR1 is MDHEN and CDR2 is SYDVKM. The CDR3: CASSSGLAANEQFF. DNA of the CDR3: TGTGCCAGCAGTTCCGGACTAGCGGCAAATGAGCAGTTCTTC.

The rearrangement joins TRBV4-2 to TRBJ1-3, with 8 nucleotides matching TRBD1. This CDR3 comprises 19 residues. With V trimmed by 2 bases and J by 3 bases, 15 bases remained unmatched. Germline values: CDR1 LGHNA, CDR2 YNFKEQ. CDR3 nucleotides: TGTGCCAGCAGCCAACCCTCAGGGGCAGGGGGCTTTGTTGGAAACACCATATATTTT. It is translated as CASSQPSGAGGFVGNTIYF.

The chain carries TRBV19 and TRBJ2-5; the match to TRBD2 covers 12 bases. Trimming removed 5 bases from V and 5 bases from J; junction bases left unmatched: 6. CDR1 LNHDA and CDR2 SQIVND come from the germline V gene (reference sequence). The CDR3 loop spans 15 amino acids. DNA of the CDR3: TGTGCCAGTAGTTCGACTAGCGGGAGTCGGGAGACCCAGTACTTC. The encoded protein is CASSSTSGSRETQYF.

As concerns this clone: Sequence at one end of the junction differs from germline and may be a read error. The chain employs TRBV11-3 and TRBJ1-1; possible D gene TRBD1, 6 bases. Germline CDR1 and CDR2: SGHNT and YENEEA. The CDR3 sequence is 13 residues long. The CDR3 coding sequence is TGTGCCAGCAGTTTAGGACAGCGCACTGAAGCTTTCTTT. Encoded protein: CASSLGQRTEAFF.

The chain carries TRBV28 and TRBJ2-3; a weak D match, TRBD2 (5 bases). V was clipped by 5 bases and J by 4 bases, with 13 bases between them. This CDR3 spans 14 amino acids. Germline CDR1 MDHEN, CDR2 SYDVKM. CDR3 bases: TGTGCCAGCAGTCCCGTACTCGGGGCAGATACGCAGTATTTT. This sequence encodes CASSPVLGADTQYF. Drawing the rest from reference TRBV28 and TRBJ2-3, the complete variable domain is DVKVTQSSRYLVKRTGEKVFLECVQDMDHENMFWYRQDPGLGLRLIYFSYDVKMKEKGDIPEGYSVSREKKERFSLILESASTNQTSMYLCASSPVLGADTQYFGPGTRLTVL.

The gene calls are TRBV7-8 and TRBJ1-1; the D is unclear. This CDR3 comprises 13 residues. The V gene's germline CDR1 is SGHVS and CDR2 FQNEAQ. Trimming stripped 3 bases from V and 4 bases from J, with 9 bases between. The CDR3 sequence is CASSLVDRTEAFF. The CDR3 coding sequence is TGTGCCAGCAGCTTGGTGGATCGCACTGAAGCTTTCTTT.

This sequence joins TRBV4-1 and TRBJ2-3; D gene uncertain. Germline values: CDR1 MGHRA, CDR2 YSYEKL. The length of the CDR3 is 14 residues. The germline V and J ends were trimmed by 3 bases and 7 bases, with 14 bases remaining between them. The CDR3 region is CASSQLDIGYTQYF. Written as DNA, the CDR3 is TGCGCCAGCAGCCAGCTAGATATTGGGTATACGCAGTATTTT.

The chain carries TRBV6-1 and TRBJ2-7; D is ambiguous. This CDR3 region has 15 residues. Trimming cost V 2 bases and J 3 bases, with 14 bases left between them. The germline V gene has CDR1 MNHNS and CDR2 SASEGT. The CDR3 is CASSERAGYNYEQYF. As DNA, the CDR3 is TGTGCCAGCAGTGAAAGGGCAGGCTACAACTACGAGCAGTACTTC.

The J gene is TRBJ1-1, the V gene TRBV7-2; D is unclear. Germline assignment: CDR1 SGHTA and CDR2 FQGNSA. This CDR3 is 14 amino acids long. V was clipped by 2 bases and J by 4 bases, with 11 bases between them. CDR3 in amino acids: CASSLFWVGTEAFF. The CDR3, as DNA: TGTGCCAGCAGCTTATTTTGGGTAGGCACTGAAGCTTTCTTT.

J is TRBJ2-1 and V is TRBV5-1, with 11 bases matching TRBD2. Germline-derived CDR1 and CDR2 are SGHRS and YFSETQ. The CDR3 runs to 16 residues. The trim removed 3 bases at V and 4 bases at J, leaving 6 bases unmatched. Here the CDR3 reads CASSSSGTSGYNEQFF. As DNA, the CDR3 is TGCGCCAGCAGCTCATCCGGGACTAGCGGTTACAATGAGCAGTTCTTC.

V is TRBV5-4 and J is TRBJ2-1; either TRBD1 or TRBD2 may fit D (7 bases each). V was cut by 0 bases and J by 4 bases, with 14 bases left in between. Germline V gene sequence: CDR1 SGHNT, CDR2 YYREEE (reference sequence). The CDR3 has 16 residues. CDR3 DNA sequence: TGTGCCAGCAGCTTGGCCGCCAGGGGGGGATACAATGAGCAGTTCTTC. Translation: CASSLAARGGYNEQFF.

The chain employs TRBV4-1 and TRBJ1-6; a possible D gene is TRBD1 (6 bases). V lost 1 base and J lost 8, with 12 bases in between. The CDR3 consists of 15 residues. The V gene's germline CDR1 is MGHRA and CDR2 YSYEKL. CDR3 sequence: CASSQGAGTYSPLHF. CDR3 nucleotides: TGCGCCAGCAGCCAAGGCGCAGGGACATATTCACCCCTCCACTTT.

J is TRBJ2-5 and V is TRBV11-2, with TRBD2 matching 8 bases. V gave up 4 bases and J gave up 7 bases; unmatched junction bases: 14. There are 16 residues in the CDR3. The germline V gene encodes CDR1 SGHAT and CDR2 FQNNGV. This CDR3 is CASSSIGAGERGTQYF. The CDR3 region has the DNA TGTGCCAGCAGCTCGATCGGAGCGGGAGAGAGGGGGACCCAGTACTTC.

Note on this clone: The same CDR3 is also encoded by other DNA sequences in this sample. The chain combines TRBV18 with TRBJ2-7; D might be TRBD2 (5 bases). Germline V gene data show CDR1 as KGHSH and CDR2 as LQKENI. The CDR3 totals 14 residues. Deletions cut 3 bases from V and 3 bases from J, with 12 bases between. CDR3 sequence: CASSPRSGSYEQYF. In DNA form, the CDR3 reads TGTGCCAGCTCACCTAGAAGCGGAAGCTACGAGCAGTACTTC. Supplemented by reference TRBV18 and TRBJ2-7, the full variable domain reads NAGVMQNPRHLVRRRGQEARLRCSPMKGHSHVYWYRQLPEEGLKFMVYLQKENIIDESGMPKERFSAEFPKEGPSILRIQQVVRGDSAAYFCASSPRSGSYEQYFGPGTRLTVT.

This chain connects TRBV6-1 to TRBJ2-7, with 7 bases fitting TRBD1. Germline V gene sequence: CDR1 MNHNS, CDR2 SASEGT. Trimming removed 6 bases from V and 5 bases from J; junction bases left unmatched: 7. This CDR3 spans 13 amino acids. The CDR3 is CASRVTGNHEQYF. CDR3 sequence (DNA): TGTGCCAGCAGGGTGACAGGGAACCACGAGCAGTACTTC.